This TCR beta chain appears in the sequencing data of a study of graft-versus-host responses after intestinal transplantation. Germline CDR1 reads SGHAT; CDR2 reads FQDESV (reference sequence). This CDR3 is 14 amino acids long. Trimming pared 1 base from V and 1 base from J, leaving 8 bases between. Some clones are missing from TCRdb's copy, which holds only in-frame ones; the method was immunoSEQ multiplex PCR. The sample includes 35,000 to 40,000 clones, more than 90% of them seen just once. The TCR was taken from a human patient who received an intestinal transplant, so some T cells may come from the graft donor. V gene TRBV11-1 combines with J gene TRBJ2-7, with D uncertain. The source material was PBMCs, sampled 16 days after intestinal transplant. Here the CDR3 DNA reads TGTGCCAGCAGCTTAGGGCAGGTGTCCTACGAGCAGTACTTC. The encoded protein is CASSLGQVSYEQYF.